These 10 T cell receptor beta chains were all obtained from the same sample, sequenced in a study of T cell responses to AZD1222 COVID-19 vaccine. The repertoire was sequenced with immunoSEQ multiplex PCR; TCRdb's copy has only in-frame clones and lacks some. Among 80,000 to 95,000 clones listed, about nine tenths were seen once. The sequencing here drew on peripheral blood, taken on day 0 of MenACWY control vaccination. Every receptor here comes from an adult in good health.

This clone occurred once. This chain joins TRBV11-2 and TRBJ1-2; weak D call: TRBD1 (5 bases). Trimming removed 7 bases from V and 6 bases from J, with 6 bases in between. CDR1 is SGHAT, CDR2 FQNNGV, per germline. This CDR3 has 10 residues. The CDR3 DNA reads TGTGCCAGCAACAGGAATGGCTACACCTTC. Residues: CASNRNGYTF. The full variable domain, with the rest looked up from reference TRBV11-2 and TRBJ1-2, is EAGVAQSPRYKIIEKRQSVAFWCNPISGHATLYWYQQILGQGPKLLIQFQNNGVVDDSQLPKDRFSAERLKGVDSTLKIQPAKLEDSAVYLCASNRNGYTFGSGTRLTVV.

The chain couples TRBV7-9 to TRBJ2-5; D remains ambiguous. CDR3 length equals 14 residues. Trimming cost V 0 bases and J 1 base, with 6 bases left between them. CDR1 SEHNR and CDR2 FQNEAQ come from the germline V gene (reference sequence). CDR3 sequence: CASSLAGLQETQYF. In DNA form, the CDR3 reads TGTGCCAGCAGCTTAGCGGGCCTCCAAGAGACCCAGTACTTC.

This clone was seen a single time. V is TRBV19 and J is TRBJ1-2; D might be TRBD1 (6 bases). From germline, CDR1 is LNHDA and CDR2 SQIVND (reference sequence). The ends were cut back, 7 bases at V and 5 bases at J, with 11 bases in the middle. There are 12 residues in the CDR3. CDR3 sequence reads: CASNGQTYGYTF. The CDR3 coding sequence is TGTGCCAGTAACGGACAGACATATGGCTACACCTTC.

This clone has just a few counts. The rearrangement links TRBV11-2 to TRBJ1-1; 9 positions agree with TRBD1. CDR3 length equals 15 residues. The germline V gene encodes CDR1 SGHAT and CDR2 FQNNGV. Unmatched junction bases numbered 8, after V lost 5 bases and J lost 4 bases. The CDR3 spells CASSPRTGATTEAFF. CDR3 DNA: TGTGCCAGCAGCCCTCGGACAGGGGCGACCACTGAAGCTTTCTTT. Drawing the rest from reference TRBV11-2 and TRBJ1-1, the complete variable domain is EAGVAQSPRYKIIEKRQSVAFWCNPISGHATLYWYQQILGQGPKLLIQFQNNGVVDDSQLPKDRFSAERLKGVDSTLKIQPAKLEDSAVYLCASSPRTGATTEAFFGQGTRLTVV.

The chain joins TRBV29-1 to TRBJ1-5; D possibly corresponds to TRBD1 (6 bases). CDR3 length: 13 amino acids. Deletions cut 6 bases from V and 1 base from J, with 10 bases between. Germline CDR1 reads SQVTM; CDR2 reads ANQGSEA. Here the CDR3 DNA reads TGCAGCGTCGCCGACAGGAGCAATCAGCCCCAGCATTTT. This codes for CSVADRSNQPQHF.

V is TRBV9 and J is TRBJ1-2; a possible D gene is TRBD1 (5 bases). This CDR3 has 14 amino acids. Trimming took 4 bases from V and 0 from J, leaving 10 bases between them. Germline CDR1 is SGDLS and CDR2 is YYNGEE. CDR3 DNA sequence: TGTGCCAGCAGCCCGGGGCAAACTAACTATGGCTACACCTTC. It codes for CASSPGQTNYGYTF.

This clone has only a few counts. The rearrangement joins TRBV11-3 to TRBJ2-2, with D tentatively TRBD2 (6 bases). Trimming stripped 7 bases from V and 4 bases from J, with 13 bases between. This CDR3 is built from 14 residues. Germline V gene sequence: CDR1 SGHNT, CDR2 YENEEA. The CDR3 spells CASTRRESTGELFF. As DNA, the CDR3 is TGTGCCAGCACTAGGAGGGAATCCACCGGGGAGCTGTTTTTT.

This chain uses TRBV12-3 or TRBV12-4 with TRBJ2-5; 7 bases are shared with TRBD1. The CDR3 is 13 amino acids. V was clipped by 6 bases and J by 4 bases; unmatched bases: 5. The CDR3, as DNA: TGTGCCAGCAGCTCGACAGGGCCAGAGACCCAGTACTTC. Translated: CASSSTGPETQYF.

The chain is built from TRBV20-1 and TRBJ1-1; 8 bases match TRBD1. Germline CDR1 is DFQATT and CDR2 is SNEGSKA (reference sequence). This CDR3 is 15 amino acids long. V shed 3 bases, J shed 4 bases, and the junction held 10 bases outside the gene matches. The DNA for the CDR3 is TGCAGTGCTAGTCCAGGGGGCTATACGGGCACTGAAGCTTTCTTT. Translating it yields CSASPGGYTGTEAFF.

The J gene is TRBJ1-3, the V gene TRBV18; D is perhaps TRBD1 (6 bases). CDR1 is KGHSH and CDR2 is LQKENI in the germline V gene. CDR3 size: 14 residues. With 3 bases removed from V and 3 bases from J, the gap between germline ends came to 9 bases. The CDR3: CASSPRTDGNTIYF. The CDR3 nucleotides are TGTGCCAGCTCACCGAGGACAGATGGAAACACCATATATTTT.